This TCR beta chain was recovered during a study of T cells after yellow fever vaccination. As TCR cDNA was made by 5'RACE template switching, a universal primer site and UMIs were added. TCRdb redid the calling of the 5' RACE reads with MiXCR, one entry per CDR3 protein. The sample has under 500,000 distinct CDR3 sequences; roughly 20% are singletons. The CDR3 length is 16 residues. Germline V gives CDR1 SGHAT, CDR2 FQNNGV. V dropped 4 bases and J dropped 2 bases, with 18 bases sitting between them. V usage is TRBV11-2 and J usage is TRBJ2-7, with D maybe TRBD1 (6 bases). This clonotype originated in a man in his late teens or twenties who received the YFV17D yellow fever vaccine. The sequences come from PBMCs, collected before the yellow fever booster vaccination. CDR3: CASSSNLGQRPYEQYF. In nucleotides, the CDR3 is TGTGCCAGCAGCTCCAATCTCGGACAGAGGCCCTACGAGCAGTACTTC.